One sample yielded the 22 T cell receptor beta chains listed below, sequenced in a study of blood T cell repertoires in COVID-19. Method: immunoSEQ multiplex PCR; TCRdb's copy keeps in-frame clones and lacks some. The sample holds 200,000 to 250,000 clones, roughly four fifths seen once. The specimen was peripheral blood. These TCRs come from a woman younger than 45 who had recovered from COVID-19.

There are a few counts of this clone. This rearrangement joins TRBV19 to TRBJ1-5, with D tentatively TRBD1 (6 bases). Per the germline V gene, CDR1 is LNHDA and CDR2 is SQIVND (reference sequence). V was trimmed by 8 bases and J by 0 bases, leaving 11 bases between them. This CDR3 spans 14 amino acids. CDR3: CASSAGVSNQPQHF. The CDR3 DNA reads as TGTGCCAGTTCGGCAGGGGTTAGCAATCAGCCCCAGCATTTT.

The V and J genes are TRBV5-5 and TRBJ1-1; D is ambiguous. Trimming shortened V by 0 bases and J by 7 bases, and 10 bases separated the two germline ends. Germline CDR1 reads SGHKS; CDR2 reads YYEKEE (reference sequence). The length of the CDR3 is 13 residues. This CDR3 reads CASSLGLSIEAFF. The CDR3, as DNA: TGTGCCAGCAGCTTGGGACTAAGCATTGAAGCTTTCTTT.

This clone was observed once. The chain recombines TRBV5-1 with TRBJ2-7; maybe TRBD1 (6 bases). Between the trimmed V and J ends, which lost 4 bases and 3 bases, there was a span of 8 bases. The CDR3 runs 12 residues. CDR1 is SGHRS and CDR2 is YFSETQ in the germline V gene. For the CDR3, the DNA is TGCGCCAGCAGCAGCAGGGGCTACGAGCAGTACTTC. Amino acid sequence: CASSSRGYEQYF.

This clone was seen a single time. The J gene is TRBJ2-1, the V gene TRBV3-1 (or the pseudogene TRBV3-2); 13 bases are shared with TRBD2. CDR1 and CDR2 (germline): LGHDT, YNNKEL (reference sequence). This CDR3 comprises 15 residues. With V trimmed by 2 bases and J by 7 bases, 2 bases remained unmatched. The CDR3: CASSQWTSGSNEQFF. CDR3 DNA sequence: TGTGCCAGCAGCCAATGGACTAGCGGGAGTAATGAGCAGTTCTTC.

A word on this clone: In the same sample, other DNA sequences code for this CDR3. CDR3 nucleotides: TGTGCCAGCAGTTCAGACAATGAGCAGTTCTTC. Encoded protein: CASSSDNEQFF. The genes are TRBV28 and TRBJ2-1; D ambiguous. V was clipped by 4 bases and J by 5 bases, with 3 bases between them. Germline-derived CDR1 and CDR2 are MDHEN and SYDVKM. The CDR3 covers 11 residues.

The chain has TRBV27 and TRBJ2-7; tentatively, D is TRBD2 (6 bases). Germline CDR1 and CDR2: MNHEY and SMNVEV (reference sequence). Trimming pared 5 bases from V and 2 bases from J, leaving 10 bases between. The CDR3 length is 13 residues. DNA for the CDR3: TGTGCCAGCAGTCCCGGGACTCCCTACGAGCAGTACTTC. Translation: CASSPGTPYEQYF.

The V and J genes are TRBV11-2 and TRBJ2-3; D might be TRBD2 (6 bases). The CDR3 is 15 residues long. In germline, CDR1 is SGHAT, CDR2 FQNNGV. Trimming removed 0 bases from V and 0 bases from J, with 7 bases in between. CDR3 bases: TGTGCCAGCAGCTTAGATCGGGAGAGCACAGATACGCAGTATTTT. Its translation is CASSLDRESTDTQYF.

This chain connects TRBV2 to TRBJ1-1, with 7 bases matching TRBD1. The germline V gene encodes CDR1 SNHLY and CDR2 FYNNEI. V was pared by 6 bases and J by 11 bases, with 24 bases of the junction left unmatched. The CDR3 has 17 amino acids. Here the CDR3 reads CASRGGYPGQRALEAFF. The CDR3 DNA is TGTGCCAGCAGAGGAGGGTACCCGGGACAGAGGGCGTTGGAGGCTTTCTTT.

The rearrangement joins TRBV29-1 to TRBJ2-5; D gene unclear. Trimming stripped 3 bases from V and 2 bases from J, with 4 bases between. Germline loops: CDR1 SQVTM, CDR2 ANQGSEA. The CDR3 covers 11 residues. In DNA, the CDR3 is TGCAGCGTTGACGGTCAAGAGACCCAGTACTTC. It encodes CSVDGQETQYF.

J is TRBJ1-1 and V is TRBV10-3, with no clear D. CDR3 size: 15 residues. The V and J ends lost 11 bases and 3 bases respectively, with 22 bases between them. Germline CDR1 ENHRY, CDR2 SYGVKD. CDR3 sequence: CAHRSTLSTDTEAFF. The CDR3 bases are TGTGCCCACCGGAGCACGCTCTCGACGGACACTGAAGCTTTCTTT.

The V and J genes are TRBV5-4 and TRBJ2-1; TRBD2 aligns across 8 bases. With 3 bases clipped from V and 7 bases from J, the junction kept 12 bases outside the gene matches. Germline CDR1 is SGHNT and CDR2 is YYREEE (reference sequence). The CDR3 is 16 residues long. The CDR3 spells CASSSPGGTIANEQFF. CDR3 nucleotides: TGTGCCAGCAGCTCACCGGGGGGGACTATAGCAAATGAGCAGTTCTTC.

As DNA, the CDR3 is TGTGCCAGTGCCGGGGGTAGCGGGAGGGCTTCGGGCGTGCACAATGAGCAGTTCTTC. It specifies CASAGGSGRASGVHNEQFF. The chain couples TRBV19 to TRBJ2-1, with 11 positions matching TRBD2. Germline-derived CDR1 and CDR2 are LNHDA and SQIVND (reference sequence). This CDR3 spans 19 amino acids. The V and J ends lost 8 bases and 5 bases, in that order; junction bases with no gene match: 20.

J is TRBJ2-1 and V is TRBV4-1; TRBD2 might be the D (5 bases). The CDR3 spans 15 residues. Per the germline V gene, CDR1 is MGHRA and CDR2 is YSYEKL. The V gene lost 3 bases and the J gene lost 0 bases, with 9 bases spanning the gap. CDR3 residues: CASSQLASSYNEQFF. In DNA form, the CDR3 reads TGCGCCAGCAGCCAGCTAGCCAGCTCCTACAATGAGCAGTTCTTC.

The chain combines TRBV6-5 with TRBJ1-2, with TRBD1 matching over 7 bases. Germline CDR1 and CDR2: MNHEY and SVGAGI. This CDR3 region has 13 residues. Unmatched junction bases numbered 4, after V lost 4 bases and J lost 5 bases. The CDR3 DNA reads TGTGCCAGCAGTTGGGACAGCGCATATGGCTACACCTTC. This encodes CASSWDSAYGYTF.

The chain has TRBV29-1 and TRBJ2-1, with 9 positions matching TRBD1. The V gene end was trimmed by 7 bases and the J gene end by 8 bases; junction bases not matched to a gene: 9. Germline V CDR1 and CDR2: SQVTM, ANQGSEA. The CDR3 contains 13 residues. This CDR3 reads CSASQGAGDEQFF. The CDR3 nucleotides are TGCAGCGCATCACAGGGGGCTGGGGATGAGCAGTTCTTC.

V and J are TRBV6-1 and TRBJ2-2; 8 bases match TRBD2. This CDR3 is 16 amino acids long. Germline V gene sequence: CDR1 MNHNS, CDR2 SASEGT. The V and J ends lost 4 bases and 4 bases, in that order; junction bases with no gene match: 8. CDR3 DNA: TGTGCCAGCAGTGCAGGACTAGCCCAACGCACCGGGGAGCTGTTTTTT. Protein product: CASSAGLAQRTGELFF.

The V gene is TRBV29-1, the J gene TRBJ1-1, with a weak D call TRBD1 (6 bases). The V end was cut by 8 bases, the J end by 2 bases, with 15 bases between. CDR1 is SQVTM, CDR2 ANQGSEA, per germline. CDR3 length equals 13 residues. The chain's CDR3 is CSHSYRANTEAFF. The DNA for the CDR3 is TGCAGCCACTCTTACAGGGCCAACACTGAAGCTTTCTTT. Supplemented by reference TRBV29-1 and TRBJ1-1, the full variable domain reads SAVISQKPSRDICQRGTSLTIQCQVDSQVTMMFWYRQQPGQSLTLIATANQGSEATYESGFVIDKFPISRPNLTFSTLTVSNMSPEDSSIYLCSHSYRANTEAFFGQGTRLTVV.

The sample holds a few counts of this clone. The chain is built from TRBV3-1 (or the pseudogene TRBV3-2) and TRBJ1-6, with 10 bases fitting TRBD1. After removal of 4 bases from V and 9 bases from J, the junction contained 9 bases not matched to a gene. CDR1 LGHDT and CDR2 YNNKEL come from the germline V gene (reference sequence). The CDR3 loop spans 16 amino acids. This chain's CDR3 is CASSRGTGASGSPLHF. The CDR3 DNA follows: TGTGCCAGCAGCCGCGGGACAGGGGCTTCTGGTTCACCCCTCCACTTT.

This chain joins TRBV24-1 and TRBJ2-7; 7 bases are shared with TRBD2. The V and J ends lost 9 bases and 3 bases, in that order; junction bases with no gene match: 13. Germline CDR1 and CDR2: KGHDR and SFDVKD. The CDR3 is 15 amino acids. DNA of the CDR3: TGTGCCACCGGGGGGACGGGAGGACAACTCTACGAGCAGTACTTC. Protein product: CATGGTGGQLYEQYF.

This clone was detected only once. This chain uses TRBV11-2 with TRBJ1-1; D gene uncertain. The CDR3 runs 13 residues. Looked up from germline, CDR1 is SGHAT and CDR2 is FQNNGV. V lost 3 bases to trimming and J lost 3 bases, with 8 bases between them. In DNA, the CDR3 is TGTGCCAGCAGCTTGATGCCGGACACTGAAGCTTTCTTT. This translates into CASSLMPDTEAFF.

The chain combines TRBV28 with TRBJ2-7; 9 bases align to TRBD1. The CDR3 totals 18 residues. CDR1 and CDR2 (germline): MDHEN, SYDVKM. V was pared by 5 bases and J by 6 bases, with 20 bases of the junction left unmatched. The CDR3 DNA reads as TGTGCCAGCAGTCGGACAGGGGCTTCGTGGGAGGGTCCAGGCGAGCAGTACTTC. It codes for CASSRTGASWEGPGEQYF.

The chain carries TRBV7-6 and TRBJ2-1, with TRBD2 matching over 9 bases. Germline V CDR1 and CDR2: SGHVS, FNYEAQ. With 3 bases clipped from V and 6 bases from J, the junction kept 6 bases outside the gene matches. This CDR3 contains 15 residues. The CDR3 loop reads CASSLVAGAGNEQFF. The CDR3 nucleotides are TGTGCCAGCAGCTTGGTAGCGGGGGCGGGCAATGAGCAGTTCTTC.